This TCR beta chain appears in the sequencing data of a study of blood T cell repertoires in COVID-19. Background on the study: The cDNA or gDNA used as material had been derived from T cells, B-cell-depleted T cells, or PBMCs.

This CDR3 has 15 residues. Germline V CDR1 and CDR2: MNHNY, SVGAGI (reference sequence). Trimming removed 2 bases from V and 8 bases from J; junction bases left unmatched: 10. Clones were read by immunoSEQ multiplex PCR, and TCRdb kept only the in-frame ones, dropping some. The table shows tens of thousands of clones, with approximately 89% occurring only once. The TCR sequence derives from a man aged 55 to 69 with active or convalescent COVID-19. Sequencing was carried out using peripheral blood. This chain joins TRBV6-6 and TRBJ1-2, with 8 bases matching TRBD1. CDR3 sequence reads: CASSYAAGGSRGYTF. For the CDR3, the DNA is TGTGCCAGCAGTTACGCGGCAGGGGGCAGTCGGGGCTACACCTTC.